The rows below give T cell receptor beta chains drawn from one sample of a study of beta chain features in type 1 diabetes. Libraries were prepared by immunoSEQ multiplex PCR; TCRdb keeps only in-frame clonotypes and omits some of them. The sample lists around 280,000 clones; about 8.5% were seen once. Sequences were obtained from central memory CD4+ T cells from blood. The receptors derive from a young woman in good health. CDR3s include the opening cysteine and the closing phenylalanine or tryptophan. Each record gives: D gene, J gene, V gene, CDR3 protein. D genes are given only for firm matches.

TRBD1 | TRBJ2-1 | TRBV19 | CASSPTGGNWNEQFF
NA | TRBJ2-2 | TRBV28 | CASSLAVHTGELFF
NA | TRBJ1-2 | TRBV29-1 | CSVQEKSRVSNYGYTF
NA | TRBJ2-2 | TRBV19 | CASKLKGGELFF
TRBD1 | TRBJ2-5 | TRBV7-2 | CASSFPTGTAETQYF
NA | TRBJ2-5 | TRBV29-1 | CSVDKARETQYF
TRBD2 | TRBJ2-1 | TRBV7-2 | CASSLALAGAHNEQFF
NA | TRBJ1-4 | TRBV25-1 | CASSEFGTQVRGKLFF
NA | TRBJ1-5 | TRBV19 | CASNGRDNQPQHF
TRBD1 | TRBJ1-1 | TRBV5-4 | CASSKYDRVGTEAFF
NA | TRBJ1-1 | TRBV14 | CASSQDQVYTEAFF
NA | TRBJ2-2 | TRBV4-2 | CASSFRDAHTGELFF
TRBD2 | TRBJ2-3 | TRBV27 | CASSLGLAGHTDTQYF
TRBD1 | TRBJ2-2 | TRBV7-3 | CASSFQGVNTGELFF
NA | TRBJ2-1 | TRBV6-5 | CASSYRGPVYNEQFF
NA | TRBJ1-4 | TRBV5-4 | CASSLGKATNEKLFF
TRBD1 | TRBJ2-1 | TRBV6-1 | CASTQQGIGYNEQFF
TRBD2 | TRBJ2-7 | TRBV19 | CASRPGLGYYEQYF